Following are 23 T cell receptor beta chains from one sample sequenced in a study of cytotoxic CD8 clonotypes in ibrutinib-treated CLL. Sequencing used immunoSEQ multiplex PCR; TCRdb keeps in-frame clones, though not all of them. Of under 200,000 clones in the sample, about 80% were seen once. Specimen: PBMCs, collected after 12 months of ibrutinib treatment. The receptors originated from a human donor with chronic lymphocytic leukemia.

This clone was counted a few times. The chain uses TRBV28 and TRBJ1-5; D remains ambiguous. Trimming shortened V by 9 bases and J by 2 bases, and 8 bases separated the two germline ends. Germline V lookup: CDR1 MDHEN, CDR2 SYDVKM. The CDR3 covers 12 residues. CDR3 nucleotides: TGTGCCAGTGCGGTGGGCAATCAGCCCCAGCATTTT. It is translated as CASAVGNQPQHF.

CDR3 loop: CASSLVRGSSYEQYF. CDR3 bases: TGCGCCAGCAGCTTGGTTCGGGGAAGCTCCTACGAGCAGTACTTC. The chain recombines TRBV5-1 with TRBJ2-7, with a tentative D call TRBD2 (5 bases). With 0 bases removed from V and 0 bases from J, the gap between germline ends came to 10 bases. The CDR3 contains 15 residues. In germline, CDR1 is SGHRS, CDR2 YFSETQ.

J is TRBJ1-4 and V is TRBV10-3; no definite D call. There are 16 residues in the CDR3. CDR1 and CDR2 from the germline V gene are ENHRY and SYGVKD. V was trimmed by 0 bases and J by 1 base, leaving 9 bases between them. CDR3 bases: TGTGCCATCAGTGAGTCGGGCGGGAGAACTAATGAAAAACTGTTTTTT. This encodes CAISESGGRTNEKLFF.

The V gene is TRBV5-1, the J gene TRBJ2-2; D is possibly TRBD1 (6 bases). The CDR3 is 15 residues long. The germline V gene has CDR1 SGHRS and CDR2 YFSETQ. The V end was cut by 0 bases, the J end by 6 bases, with 12 bases between. The CDR3 coding sequence is TGCGCCAGCAGCTTGGGTTCCGACAGGTCCGGGGAGCTGTTTTTT. It specifies CASSLGSDRSGELFF. The variable domain in full, completed from reference TRBV5-1 and TRBJ2-2, reads KAGVTQTPRYLIKTRGQQVTLSCSPISGHRSVSWYQQTPGQGLQFLFEYFSETQRNKGNFPGRFSGRQFSNSRSEMNVSTLELGDSALYLCASSLGSDRSGELFFGEGSRLTVL.

The chain carries TRBV18 and TRBJ2-2, with D possibly matching TRBD1 (5 bases). The CDR3 runs to 13 residues. Germline CDR1 is KGHSH and CDR2 is LQKENI. V lost 3 bases and J 4 bases, leaving 6 bases between the germline ends. The CDR3 protein is CASSPDTTGELFF. CDR3 DNA sequence: TGTGCCAGCTCACCGGACACCACCGGGGAGCTGTTTTTT. The full variable domain, completed using reference TRBV18 and TRBJ2-2, is NAGVMQNPRHLVRRRGQEARLRCSPMKGHSHVYWYRQLPEEGLKFMVYLQKENIIDESGMPKERFSAEFPKEGPSILRIQQVVRGDSAAYFCASSPDTTGELFFGEGSRLTVL.

V is TRBV5-6 and J is TRBJ2-5; tentatively, D is TRBD1 (6 bases). Trimming took off 0 bases at V and 4 bases at J, with 10 bases between the two ends. The CDR3 loop spans 14 amino acids. The germline CDR1 and CDR2 sequences are SGHDT and YYEEEE. In DNA form, the CDR3 reads TGTGCCAGCAGCTTGGTGGGGGCGGGAGAGACCCAGTACTTC. Translated, it gives CASSLVGAGETQYF.

The rearrangement uses TRBV27 and TRBJ1-2, with D perhaps matching TRBD1 (5 bases). Between the trimmed V and J ends, which lost 2 bases and 3 bases, there was a span of 13 bases. The CDR3 is 15 residues long. Per germline, CDR1 MNHEY and CDR2 SMNVEV (reference sequence). Here the CDR3 DNA reads TGTGCCAGCAGTTTAAAATATGGAGGGGACTATGGCTACACCTTC. It is translated as CASSLKYGGDYGYTF.

The chain joins TRBV29-1 to TRBJ2-1, with D hard to call. V shed 1 base and J shed 8 bases, with 9 bases lying between them. The CDR3 is 12 residues long. Germline V gene sequence: CDR1 SQVTM, CDR2 ANQGSEA. Here the CDR3 DNA reads TGCAGCGTTGAAGGACGAACCTATGAGCAGTTCTTC. This translates into CSVEGRTYEQFF.

In this sample, this clone turned up a few times. CDR3 sequence: CASSEGTGGIHTEAFF. CDR3 in DNA: TGTGCCAGCAGTGAGGGGACAGGGGGCATACACACTGAAGCTTTCTTT. J is TRBJ1-1 and V is TRBV2, with 12 bases identical to TRBD1. Germline V gene sequence: CDR1 SNHLY, CDR2 FYNNEI. Trimming took 3 bases from V and 3 from J; bases not matched to a gene: 5. The CDR3 totals 16 residues.

The chain uses TRBV11-2 and TRBJ2-5; 13 positions agree with TRBD2. Germline V gives CDR1 SGHAT, CDR2 FQNNGV. V shed 1 base, J shed 5 bases, and the junction held 10 bases outside the gene matches. The CDR3 contains 18 residues. The CDR3 sequence: CASSLVSTSGGARETQYF. CDR3 sequence (DNA): TGTGCCAGCAGCTTAGTATCTACTAGCGGGGGGGCGCGGGAGACCCAGTACTTC.

This clone was observed a single time. The chain has TRBV5-1 and TRBJ2-1; D gene ambiguous. The length of the CDR3 is 12 residues. The germline V gene has CDR1 SGHRS and CDR2 YFSETQ. The germline V and J ends were trimmed by 0 bases and 10 bases, with 8 bases remaining between them. The CDR3 nucleotides read TGCGCCAGCAGCTTGGAGAGACACGAGCAGTTCTTC. Residues: CASSLERHEQFF.

CDR3 DNA: TGTGCCAGCAGTTTGGCAGACAGTTACGAGCAGTACTTC. Its translation is CASSLADSYEQYF. The chain has TRBV27 and TRBJ2-7; a weak D match, TRBD1 (5 bases). Germline CDR1 is MNHEY and CDR2 is SMNVEV (reference sequence). V gave up 3 bases and J gave up 4 bases, with 10 bases separating them. This CDR3 region has 13 residues.

As for this clone: A junction boundary mismatches the germline segment, possibly from a read error. J is TRBJ1-1 and V is TRBV28; TRBD1 aligns across 7 bases. Germline V gives CDR1 MDHEN, CDR2 SYDVKM. This CDR3 contains 14 residues. CDR3 amino acids: CASSSGARDRLLEF. DNA of the CDR3: TGTGCCAGCAGTTCCGGCGCCAGGGACAGACTACTCGAATTT.

The sample holds a few counts of this clone. The CDR3: CASSFTGWRQPQHF. In nucleotides, the CDR3 is TGTGCCAGCAGTTTTACCGGGTGGCGTCAGCCCCAGCATTTT. The genes are TRBV28 and TRBJ1-5; D not certain. The CDR3 is made up of 14 amino acids. V was trimmed by 3 bases and J by 6 bases, leaving 12 bases between them. In germline, CDR1 is MDHEN, CDR2 SYDVKM.

This clone was recorded a few times. The chain employs TRBV4-1 and TRBJ1-1; tentative D call: TRBD1 (6 bases). The CDR3 covers 14 residues. V lost 3 bases and J lost 4, with 12 bases in between. CDR1 is MGHRA, CDR2 YSYEKL, per germline. The CDR3 sequence is CASSHQDSATEAFF. The CDR3 DNA sequence: TGCGCCAGCAGCCACCAGGACAGTGCCACTGAAGCTTTCTTT.

This sequence joins TRBV11-2 and TRBJ2-3; D possibly corresponds to TRBD2 (6 bases). CDR3 length: 17 amino acids. Trimming took off 5 bases at V and 1 base at J, with 19 bases between the two ends. Germline lookup yields CDR1 SGHAT and CDR2 FQNNGV. The DNA of the CDR3 is TGTGCCAGCAGCGAGATATGGGGGGATATGGGCACAGATACGCAGTATTTT. It translates to CASSEIWGDMGTDTQYF.

The chain links TRBV7-2 to TRBJ1-3; D is undetermined. Germline CDR1 and CDR2: SGHTA and FQGNSA. The CDR3 is 13 amino acids. The V end was cut by 5 bases, the J end by 3 bases, with 8 bases between. CDR3 in amino acids: CASSPTYGNTIYF. In DNA, the CDR3 is TGTGCCAGCAGCCCCACCTATGGAAACACCATATATTTT.

The chain joins TRBV7-9 to TRBJ1-2; 11 bases are shared with TRBD1. The J segment lost 2 bases and the V segment lost 5 bases, leaving 4 bases of the junction unmatched. This CDR3 spans 15 amino acids. Germline V CDR1 and CDR2: SEHNR, FQNEAQ (reference sequence). Written as DNA, the CDR3 is TGTGCCAGCAGCGGACAGGGGGCTATCAACTATGGCTACACCTTC. Protein: CASSGQGAINYGYTF.

The chain uses TRBV6-4 and TRBJ2-1, with 13 bases that match TRBD2. The ends lost 2 bases at V and 8 bases at J; junction bases unmatched: 3. Germline V gene lookup returns CDR1 MRHNA and CDR2 SNTAGT. The CDR3 extends over 15 amino acids. The CDR3: CASSDGTSGTDEQFF. CDR3 bases: TGTGCCAGCAGTGACGGGACTAGCGGGACTGATGAGCAGTTCTTC.

As for this clone: The junction shows a germline mismatch at one end, possibly a read error. Other DNA variants within this sample encode the same CDR3. The genes are TRBV7-2 and TRBJ2-5; no definite D call. Looked up from germline, CDR1 is SGHTA and CDR2 is FQGNSA. The CDR3 contains 13 residues. The CDR3 region has the DNA TGTGCCAGTAGCTTACAGTACCAAGAGACCCAGTACTTC. This gives the protein CASSLQYQETQYF.

V usage is TRBV7-9 and J usage is TRBJ2-3; tentative D call: TRBD2 (7 bases). CDR1 SEHNR and CDR2 FQNEAQ come from the germline V gene (reference sequence). The length of the CDR3 is 14 residues. Trimming cost V 0 bases and J 6 bases, with 10 bases left between them. CDR3 DNA: TGTGCCAGCAGCTTAGCGGGGGGGCGTGATACGCAGTATTTT. Amino acid sequence: CASSLAGGRDTQYF.

This clone is a singleton in its sample. The V gene is TRBV7-9, the J gene TRBJ1-1; D remains unclear. Germline loops: CDR1 SEHNR, CDR2 FQNEAQ (reference sequence). The V end lost 0 bases, the J end lost 4 bases, and 9 bases lay between the germline ends. The CDR3 consists of 14 residues. The CDR3 DNA reads as TGTGCCAGCAGCTTAGCAGGGTTGGGCACTGAAGCTTTCTTT. Translation: CASSLAGLGTEAFF.

This clone occurred once. The V call is TRBV29-1, the J call TRBJ2-5; D is perhaps TRBD2 (6 bases). The CDR3 length is 14 residues. The ends were cut back, 5 bases at V and 2 bases at J, with 15 bases in the middle. Germline V gives CDR1 SQVTM, CDR2 ANQGSEA. The CDR3 DNA follows: TGCAGCGTTAGCTTCCACGGGGGTCAAGAGACCCAGTACTTC. It is translated as CSVSFHGGQETQYF.